Detailed here is one T cell receptor (beta chain). As handled by the study authors: Amplification of reference gene primers provided the estimated nucleated cell counts. Only in-frame clones appear in the TCRdb table, and some are missing; sequencing was by immunoSEQ multiplex PCR. For V, J and clone size, that table is used; D and trimming come from the DNA. Seen here are around 700,000 clones, 85% to 90% observed once, and the top ten hold over 0.2%. The sample belongs to a study of blood T cell repertoires in COVID-19. Study context: COVID-19 samples, acute and convalescent, were from the United States, Italy and Spain.

The CDR3 extends over 17 amino acids. Trimming removed 8 bases at V and 0 bases at J, with 17 bases between. Germline V gene data show CDR1 as SGHAT and CDR2 as FQNNGV. This chain links TRBV11-2 with TRBJ1-6, with D unclear. The specimen was peripheral blood. This sequence originates from a woman under 30 with acute or convalescent COVID-19. DNA for the CDR3: TGTGCCAGCGGGAACATAGCCGGGAGCTCCTATAATTCACCCCTCCACTTT. Translating gives CASGNIAGSSYNSPLHF.